This T cell receptor (beta chain) was profiled in a study of cytomegalovirus exposure and HLA in healthy donors. Overall study findings and caveats: A missense DCLRE1C variant was associated with V- and J-gene trimming of TCR beta chains in a later analysis, and an independent cohort replicated the association.

Turning to this clone: Its antigen is undetermined.

The CDR3 sequence is 13 residues long. The germline V gene has CDR1 SGHNT and CDR2 YYREEE (reference sequence). Trimming at V came to 2 bases and at J to 6 bases, leaving 4 bases not matched to a gene. Primers for the PCR totalled 60 Vbeta and 13 Jbeta. TCRdb keeps only in-frame clones here, not all; method: immunoSEQ multiplex PCR. The sample carries some 150,000 clones, roughly 70% recorded once. This chain connects TRBV5-4 to TRBJ2-5; TRBD1 agrees at 7 bases. Sequenced: PBMCs. The clonotype was recovered from a man aged 50 to 59 in good health and CMV-seropositive. CDR3 nucleotide sequence: TGTGCCAGCAGCTTTACAGGGGAACAGACCCAGTACTTC. As protein: CASSFTGEQTQYF.